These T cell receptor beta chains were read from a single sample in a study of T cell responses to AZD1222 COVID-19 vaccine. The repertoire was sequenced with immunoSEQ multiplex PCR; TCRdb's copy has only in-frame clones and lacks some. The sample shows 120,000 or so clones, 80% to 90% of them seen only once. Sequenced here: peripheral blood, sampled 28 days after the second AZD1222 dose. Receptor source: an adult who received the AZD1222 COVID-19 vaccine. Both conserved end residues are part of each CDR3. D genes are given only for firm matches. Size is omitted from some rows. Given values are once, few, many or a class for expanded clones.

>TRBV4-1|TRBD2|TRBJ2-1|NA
TGCGCCAGCAGCCTTCGGGCGCTTGAGACTAGCGGGGGAAATGAGCAGTTCTTC
CASSLRALETSGGNEQFF
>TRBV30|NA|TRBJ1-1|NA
TGTGCCTGGATCAGGGAAGGCATGAACACTGAAGCTTTCTTT
CAWIREGMNTEAFF
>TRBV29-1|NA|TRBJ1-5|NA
TGCAGCGTTGTAGGGGCCCAAGGGCAGCCCCAGCATTTT
CSVVGAQGQPQHF
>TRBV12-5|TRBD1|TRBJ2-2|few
TGTGCTAGTGGTATGGGACAGGGAGCCGGGGAGCTGTTTTTT
CASGMGQGAGELFF
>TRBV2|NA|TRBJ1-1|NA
TGTGCCAGCGGGTTACAGGGCTCTGAAGCTTTCTTT
CASGLQGSEAFF
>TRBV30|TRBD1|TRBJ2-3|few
TGTGCCTGGAAGGGGGACAGGGGGACAGATACGCAGTATTTT
CAWKGDRGTDTQYF
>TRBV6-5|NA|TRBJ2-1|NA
TGTGCCAGCAGCAGGACAGTTACCTACAATGAGCAGTTCTTC
CASSRTVTYNEQFF
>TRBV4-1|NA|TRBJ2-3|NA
TGCGCCAGCAGCCAAGATATGACGAGGGTAACCGGGTCAAATACGCAGTATTTT
CASSQDMTRVTGSNTQYF
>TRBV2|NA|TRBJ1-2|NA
TGTGCCAGCAGGAACTCACCGGGCGTCTATGGCTACACCTTC
CASRNSPGVYGYTF
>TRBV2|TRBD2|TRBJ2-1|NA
TGTGCCAGCAGCCCAAATCTAGCGGGGGGAGGTGAGCAGTTCTTC
CASSPNLAGGGEQFF
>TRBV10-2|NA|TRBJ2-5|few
TGCGCCAGCAGTGTAGCGCAATTGCAAGAGACCCAGTACTTC
CASSVAQLQETQYF
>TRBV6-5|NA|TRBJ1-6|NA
TGTGCCAGCGCACGAAAGGAGGATTCACCCCTCCACTTT
CASARKEDSPLHF
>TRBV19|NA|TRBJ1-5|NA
TGTGCCAGCGATCCGGGATGGCAGACCCAGCCCCAGCATTTT
CASDPGWQTQPQHF
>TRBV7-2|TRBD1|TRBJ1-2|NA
TGTGCCAGCAGCTCGACACCTACAGGGGTCGGCTACACCTTC
CASSSTPTGVGYTF
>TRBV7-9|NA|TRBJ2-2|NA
TGTGCCAGCAGCTTCTGGGGAAAGAACACCGGGGAGCTGTTTTTT
CASSFWGKNTGELFF
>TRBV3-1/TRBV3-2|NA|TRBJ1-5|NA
TGTGCCAGCAGCCAGGGCCCGCCGGGGCTGGGGGGCAATCAGCCCCAGCATTTT
CASSQGPPGLGGNQPQHF
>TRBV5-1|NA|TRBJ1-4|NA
TGCGCCAGCAGCTTGCAACCGGGACCCCATTCTAATGAAAAACTGTTTTTT
CASSLQPGPHSNEKLFF
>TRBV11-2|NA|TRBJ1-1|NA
TGTGCCAGCAGCTTCGGCCGCTGGGAGTTCTTT
CASSFGRWEFF
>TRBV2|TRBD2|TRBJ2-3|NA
TGTGCCAGCAGCTCTTCAGCGGGGGGCACAGATACGCAGTATTTT
CASSSSAGGTDTQYF
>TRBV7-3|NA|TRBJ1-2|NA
TGTGCCAGCAGTCAACCCGGTGTGAAATCAAATGGCTACACCTTC
CASSQPGVKSNGYTF
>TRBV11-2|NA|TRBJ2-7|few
TGTGCCAGCAGCTTAGGATCGAGGGGAGATGCCTACGAGCAGTACTTC
CASSLGSRGDAYEQYF
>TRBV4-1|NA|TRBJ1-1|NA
TGCGCCAGCAGCCGGGACACTGAAGCTTTCTTT
CASSRDTEAFF
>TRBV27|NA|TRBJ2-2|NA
TGTGCCAGCAGTCCTTCTCACTACCAAAAAGAGCTGTTTTTT
CASSPSHYQKELFF